Listed below are T cell receptor beta chains from one sample, sequenced in a study of blood T cell repertoires in COVID-19. The repertoire was sequenced with immunoSEQ multiplex PCR; TCRdb's copy has only in-frame clones and lacks some. This sample carries roughly 250,000 clones, 91% of them seen once, and the ten largest clones take 2.6%. Sequences were obtained from peripheral blood. All receptors come from a person aged 18 to 30 with COVID-19, enrolled during active disease. Both conserved end residues are part of each CDR3. Each record gives: D gene, clone size, V gene, J gene, CDR3 protein, CDR3 DNA. A D gene is named only where the DNA matches it firmly. Size is stated for part of the rows, as once, few or many counts, or as a class when the clone is expanded.

NA,NA,TRBV24-1,TRBJ1-4,CAIRQDEKLFF,TGTGCCATCCGACAGGATGAAAAACTGTTTTTT
TRBD2,NA,TRBV7-2,TRBJ2-1,CASSLATRTSAFF,TGTGCCAGCAGCTTAGCAACCCGCACTAGCGCGTTCTTC
TRBD1,NA,TRBV18,TRBJ2-5,CASSMGQGQGQETQYF,TGTGCCAGCTCAATGGGACAGGGCCAAGGACAAGAGACCCAGTACTTC
NA,NA,TRBV9,TRBJ2-1,CASSPVWAGEQFF,TGTGCCAGCAGCCCGGTCTGGGCGGGGGAGCAGTTCTTC
NA,NA,TRBV12-2,TRBJ2-5,CASRFASGRAIETQYF,TGTGCAAGTCGCTTCGCTAGCGGGAGGGCCATCGAGACCCAGTACTTC
NA,once,TRBV6-1,TRBJ1-6,CASSEARGGAGNSPLHF,TGTGCCAGCAGTGAAGCGCGGGGTGGGGCGGGTAATTCACCCCTCCACTTT
NA,NA,TRBV25-1,TRBJ2-7,CASSEYTGMGEQYF,TGTGCCAGCAGTGAATATACAGGGATGGGCGAGCAGTACTTC
TRBD2,NA,TRBV18,TRBJ2-1,CASSPAGRGREQFF,TGTGCCAGCTCACCCGCTGGGAGGGGTAGGGAGCAGTTCTTC
TRBD2,NA,TRBV27,TRBJ2-5,CASRTLAGGETQYF,TGTGCCAGCAGGACTCTAGCGGGAGGGGAGACCCAGTACTTC
TRBD1,once,TRBV4-3,TRBJ1-2,CASSQDKIGSTGYGYTF,TGCGCCAGCAGCCAAGATAAAATAGGATCGACAGGGTACGGCTACACCTTC
NA,once,TRBV6-5,TRBJ1-2,CASSYRGDGYTF,TGTGCCAGCAGTTACAGGGGCGATGGCTACACCTTC
NA,few,TRBV19,TRBJ1-4,CASSKTGSGEKLFF,TGTGCCAGTAGTAAAACAGGGTCAGGTGAAAAACTGTTTTTT
NA,NA,TRBV4-3,TRBJ1-5,CASSQDRQGNQPQHF,TGCGCCAGCAGCCAAGACAGGCAGGGGAATCAGCCCCAGCATTTT
NA,NA,TRBV4-3,TRBJ1-5,CASSQDIPWPQHF,TGCGCCAGCAGCCAAGATATCCCGTGGCCCCAGCATTTT
NA,NA,TRBV24-1,TRBJ2-1,CATSDEGLYEQFF,TGTGCCACCAGTGATGAAGGACTGTATGAGCAGTTCTTC
NA,once,TRBV28,TRBJ1-2,CASSLSAGQGYTF,TGTGCCAGCAGTTTATCCGCAGGGCAGGGCTACACCTTC
TRBD2,NA,TRBV27,TRBJ2-1,CASSPGLAGGSSYNEQFF,TGTGCCAGCAGTCCCGGACTAGCGGGAGGGAGCTCCTACAATGAGCAGTTCTTC
TRBD2,NA,TRBV7-2,TRBJ2-3,CASSLTSGHTDTQYF,TGTGCCAGCAGCTTAACTAGCGGTCACACAGATACGCAGTATTTT
TRBD1,NA,TRBV11-2,TRBJ2-7,CASSLGQSYEQYF,TGTGCCAGCAGCTTGGGACAGTCCTACGAGCAGTACTTC
TRBD1,NA,TRBV29-1,TRBJ1-4,CSVDTGGEKLFF,TGCAGCGTTGACACAGGGGGGGAAAAACTGTTTTTT
NA,once,TRBV2,TRBJ2-5,CASRTRGLQGTQYF,TGTGCCAGCAGGACCCGGGGCCTACAGGGGACCCAGTACTTC
NA,NA,TRBV5-1,TRBJ1-5,CASSLDGHNQPQHF,TGCGCCAGCAGCTTGGATGGGCACAATCAGCCCCAGCATTTT
NA,NA,TRBV4-1,TRBJ2-7,CASSNRVDYEQYF,TGCGCCAGCAGTAACAGGGTCGACTACGAGCAGTACTTC
TRBD1,NA,TRBV9,TRBJ1-5,CASSLGTGAGQPQHF,TGTGCCAGCAGCCTTGGGACAGGGGCGGGTCAGCCCCAGCATTTT
NA,NA,TRBV27,TRBJ2-2,CASSWSAGTGELFF,TGTGCCAGCAGTTGGTCCGCGGGAACCGGGGAGCTGTTTTTT
NA,NA,TRBV29-1,TRBJ2-2,CSVVGDTGELFF,TGCAGCGTTGTCGGGGACACCGGGGAGCTGTTTTTT
TRBD2,NA,TRBV6-2/TRBV6-3,TRBJ2-2,CASSPSVTSGRTGELFF,TGTGCCAGCAGTCCCTCAGTTACTAGCGGGAGAACCGGGGAGCTGTTTTTT
NA,NA,TRBV6-5,TRBJ2-7,CATSERAPYEQYF,TGTGCCACCTCTGAGCGGGCACCCTACGAGCAGTACTTC
TRBD1,NA,TRBV25-1,TRBJ2-7,CASSPPRRDSASYEQYF,TGTGCCAGCAGCCCCCCCCGCAGGGACAGTGCTTCCTACGAGCAGTACTTC
TRBD1,NA,TRBV3-1/TRBV3-2,TRBJ2-1,CASSLGQGAEQFF,TGTGCCAGCAGCCTTGGACAGGGGGCCGAGCAGTTCTTC
NA,few,TRBV28,TRBJ1-3,CASSFLGDRPSGNTIYF,TGTGCCAGCAGTTTTCTAGGAGACCGTCCCTCTGGAAACACCATATATTTT
TRBD2,NA,TRBV18,TRBJ2-7,CASSPGTSASYEQYF,TGTGCCAGCTCACCAGGGACTAGCGCCTCCTACGAGCAGTACTTC
TRBD1,NA,TRBV29-1,TRBJ1-1,CSVRGQWDTEAFF,TGCAGCGTTCGGGGACAGTGGGACACTGAAGCTTTCTTT
NA,few,TRBV7-2,TRBJ1-2,CASSPLDSGYTF,TGTGCCAGCAGCCCCCTAGATTCCGGCTACACCTTC
NA,NA,TRBV9,TRBJ2-1,CASSVVEGEQFF,TGTGCCAGCAGCGTAGTGGAGGGGGAGCAGTTCTTC
TRBD1,NA,TRBV13,TRBJ2-7,CASSRQTGAYSYEQYF,TGTGCCAGCAGCAGACAGACAGGGGCATACTCCTACGAGCAGTACTTC
TRBD2,NA,TRBV24-1,TRBJ2-7,CATSDPRTSGYEQYF,TGTGCCACCAGTGACCCGAGGACTAGCGGCTACGAGCAGTACTTC